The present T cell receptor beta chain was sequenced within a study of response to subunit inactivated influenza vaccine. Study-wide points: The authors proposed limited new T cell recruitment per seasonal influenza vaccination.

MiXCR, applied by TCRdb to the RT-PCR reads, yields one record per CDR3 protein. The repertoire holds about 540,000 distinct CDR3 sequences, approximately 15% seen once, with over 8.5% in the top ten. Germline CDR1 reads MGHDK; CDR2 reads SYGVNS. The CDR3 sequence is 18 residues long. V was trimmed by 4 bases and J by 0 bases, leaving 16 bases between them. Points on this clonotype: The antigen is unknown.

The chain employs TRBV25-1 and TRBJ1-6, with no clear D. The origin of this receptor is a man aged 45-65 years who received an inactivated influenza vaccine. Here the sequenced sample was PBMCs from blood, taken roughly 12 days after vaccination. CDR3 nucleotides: TGTGCCAGCAGTGGGTCTCCAGGATACAGCTCCTATAATTCACCCCTCCACTTT. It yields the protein CASSGSPGYSSYNSPLHF.